The clone carrying this T cell receptor (beta chain) was counted a few times. Full-length variable regions came from constant-region reverse primers plus semi-nested Nested Universal Primer A PCR. TCRdb passed the 5' RACE reads through MiXCR, listing each CDR3 protein once. The data hold 53,000 or so distinct CDR3 sequences, with approximately 24% observed a single time. CDR3 size: 15 residues. J lost 4 bases, V lost 6 bases, and 8 bases had no gene match. The V gene's germline CDR1 is MNHNY and CDR2 SVGAGI (reference sequence). The sequenced material came from tumor-infiltrating naive CD4+ T cells sorted from the breast tumor. Subset: naive CD4+ T cells, CD4+CD45RA+CD25-. The J gene is TRBJ2-7, the V gene TRBV6-6; the match to TRBD1 covers 11 bases. The sequence was obtained from a female donor with breast cancer. The CDR3 nucleotides are TGTGCCAGCAGATCTGGACAGGGGGCGCGGTACGAGCAGTACTTC. Amino acid sequence: CASRSGQGARYEQYF.